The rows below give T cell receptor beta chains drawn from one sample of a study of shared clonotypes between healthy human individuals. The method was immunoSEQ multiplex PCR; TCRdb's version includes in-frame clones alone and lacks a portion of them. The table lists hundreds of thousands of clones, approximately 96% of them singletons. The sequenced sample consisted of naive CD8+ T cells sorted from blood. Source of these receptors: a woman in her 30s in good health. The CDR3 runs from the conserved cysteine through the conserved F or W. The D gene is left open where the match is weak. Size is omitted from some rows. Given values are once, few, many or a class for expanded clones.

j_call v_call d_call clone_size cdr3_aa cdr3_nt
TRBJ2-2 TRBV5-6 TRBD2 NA CASSRRGLAGIPGELFF TGTGCCAGCAGCCGAAGGGGACTAGCGGGAATCCCCGGGGAGCTGTTTTTT
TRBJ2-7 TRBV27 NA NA CASSSQLTSYEQYF TGTGCCAGCAGTTCCCAGCTGACCTCCTACGAGCAGTACTTC
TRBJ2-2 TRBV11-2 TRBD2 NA CASSFGRRGRYTGELFF TGTGCCAGCAGCTTTGGGCGGCGGGGGAGATACACCGGGGAGCTGTTTTTT
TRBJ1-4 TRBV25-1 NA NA CASDDGEEGEKLFF TGTGCCAGCGACGACGGTGAGGAGGGTGAAAAACTGTTTTTT
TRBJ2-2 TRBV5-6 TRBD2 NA CASSIGLAENTGELFF TGTGCCAGCAGCATTGGACTAGCAGAGAACACCGGGGAGCTGTTTTTT
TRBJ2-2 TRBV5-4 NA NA CASSGLSKIRELFF TGTGCCAGCAGCGGGCTTTCTAAGATCCGGGAGCTGTTTTTT
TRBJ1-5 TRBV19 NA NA CASSVETGPRQPQHF TGTGCCAGTAGTGTGGAAACAGGACCGCGACAGCCCCAGCATTTT
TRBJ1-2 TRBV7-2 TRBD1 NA CASSFDRGDYGYTF TGTGCCAGCAGCTTCGACAGGGGGGACTATGGCTACACCTTC
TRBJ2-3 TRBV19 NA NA CASTPGLNTDTQYF TGTGCCAGTACCCCGGGACTTAACACAGATACGCAGTATTTT
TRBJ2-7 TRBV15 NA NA CATSNRDGAYEQYF TGTGCCACCAGCAACCGGGACGGAGCCTACGAGCAGTACTTC
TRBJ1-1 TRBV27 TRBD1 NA CASRQGFGSTEAFF TGTGCCAGTCGACAGGGTTTTGGGAGCACTGAAGCTTTCTTT
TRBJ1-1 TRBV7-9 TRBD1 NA CASSPTGYTEAFF TGTGCCAGCAGCCCGACAGGGTACACTGAAGCTTTCTTT
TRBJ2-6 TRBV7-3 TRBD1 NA CASSLVGQGFGANVLTF TGTGCCAGCAGCTTGGTGGGACAGGGGTTCGGGGCCAACGTCCTGACTTTC
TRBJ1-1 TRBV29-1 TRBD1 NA CSVGGGQGAMRTGNTEAFF TGCAGCGTTGGTGGGGGACAGGGGGCAATGAGGACGGGAAACACTGAAGCTTTCTTT
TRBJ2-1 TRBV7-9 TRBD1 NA CASSIDRANEQFF TGTGCCAGCAGTATTGACAGGGCCAATGAGCAGTTCTTC
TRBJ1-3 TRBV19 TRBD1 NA CASSETGSGNTIYF TGTGCCAGTAGCGAGACAGGGTCCGGAAACACCATATATTTT
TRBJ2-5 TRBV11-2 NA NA CASSSISDQETQYF TGTGCCAGCAGCTCCATTAGCGACCAAGAGACCCAGTACTTC
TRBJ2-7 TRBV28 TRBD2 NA CASNRSGRRPEQYF TGTGCCAGCAATCGTAGCGGGAGGCGTCCCGAGCAGTACTTC
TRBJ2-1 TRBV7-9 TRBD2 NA CASSLGGGSVYNEQFF TGTGCCAGCAGCTTAGGTGGCGGGAGCGTCTACAATGAGCAGTTCTTC
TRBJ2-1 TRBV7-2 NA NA CASSPGYNEQFF TGTGCCAGCAGCCCAGGGTACAATGAGCAGTTCTTC
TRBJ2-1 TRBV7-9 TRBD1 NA CASSAGTGILSYNEQFF TGTGCCAGCAGTGCAGGGACAGGTATTTTATCATACAATGAGCAGTTCTTC
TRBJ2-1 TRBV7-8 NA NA CASSLVRARYNEQFF TGTGCCAGCAGCTTAGTACGGGCGCGTTACAATGAGCAGTTCTTC
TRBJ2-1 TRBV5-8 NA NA CASGLAYNEQFF TGTGCCAGCGGCTTGGCCTACAATGAGCAGTTCTTC
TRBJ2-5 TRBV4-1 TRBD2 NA CASSSPLILAGKETQYF TGCGCCAGCAGCTCACCCTTGATACTAGCGGGAAAAGAGACCCAGTACTTC
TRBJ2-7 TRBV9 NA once CASSVSPDNPSYEQYF TGTGCCAGCAGCGTTTCTCCGGACAACCCCTCCTACGAGCAGTACTTC
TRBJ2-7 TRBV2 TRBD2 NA CASRGTSGSSAYEQYF TGTGCCAGCAGGGGGACTAGCGGGAGTAGCGCCTACGAGCAGTACTTC
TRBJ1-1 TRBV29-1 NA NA CSARGGRGMNTEAFF TGCAGCGCCCGGGGGGGACGGGGTATGAACACTGAAGCTTTCTTT
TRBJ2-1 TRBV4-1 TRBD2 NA CASRKLGRENYNEQFF TGCGCCAGCAGGAAATTGGGGCGGGAGAACTACAATGAGCAGTTCTTC
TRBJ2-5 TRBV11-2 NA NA CASSFDRVAQYF TGTGCCAGCAGCTTCGACAGAGTGGCCCAGTACTTC
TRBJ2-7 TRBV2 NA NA CASKNSSSYEQYF TGTGCCAGCAAAAACAGTAGCTCCTACGAGCAGTACTTC
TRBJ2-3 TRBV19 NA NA CASSILGTDTQYF TGTGCCAGTAGTATCCTCGGCACAGATACGCAGTATTTT
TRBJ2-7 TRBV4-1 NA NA CASSQSRIGEREQYF TGCGCCAGCAGCCAAAGCCGTATAGGGGAACGCGAGCAGTACTTC
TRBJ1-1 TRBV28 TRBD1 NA CASSFVGAGGSAEAFF TGTGCCAGCAGTTTCGTGGGGGCAGGGGGTAGCGCTGAAGCTTTCTTT
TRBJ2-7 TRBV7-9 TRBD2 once CASSYLAGAPYEQYF TGTGCCAGCAGCTACCTAGCGGGGGCCCCTTACGAGCAGTACTTC
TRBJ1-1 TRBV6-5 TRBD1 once CASSGTANTEAFF TGTGCCAGTTCCGGGACAGCGAACACTGAAGCTTTCTTT
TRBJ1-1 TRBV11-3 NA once CASSLRGVSTEAFF TGTGCCAGCAGCTTACGGGGAGTCAGCACTGAAGCTTTCTTT
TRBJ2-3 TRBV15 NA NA CATSIQVTDTQYF TGTGCCACCAGCATACAGGTCACAGATACGCAGTATTTT
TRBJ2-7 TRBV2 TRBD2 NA CASRPGTSGPEQYF TGTGCCAGCAGGCCCGGGACTAGCGGGCCCGAGCAGTACTTC
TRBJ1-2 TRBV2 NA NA CASSEPSREHGYTF TGTGCCAGCAGTGAACCGAGCAGGGAGCATGGCTACACCTTC
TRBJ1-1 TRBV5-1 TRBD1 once CASLGTGGTEAFF TGCGCCAGCCTCGGGACAGGGGGGACTGAAGCTTTCTTT
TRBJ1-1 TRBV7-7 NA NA CASSLDVSLGRNTEAFF TGTGCCAGCAGCTTAGACGTTTCCCTCGGACGGAACACTGAAGCTTTCTTT
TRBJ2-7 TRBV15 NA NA CATSRDGLSSYEQYF TGTGCCACCAGCAGAGACGGATTGAGCTCCTACGAGCAGTACTTC
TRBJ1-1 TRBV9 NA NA CASSVGTGTEAFF TGTGCCAGCAGCGTAGGGACGGGAACTGAAGCTTTCTTT
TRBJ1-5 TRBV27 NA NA CASALGTRPLIQHF TGTGCCAGCGCCCTCGGGACAAGACCTTTAATCCAGCATTTT